These 15 T cell receptor beta chains originate from one sample sequenced in a study of blood T cell repertoires in COVID-19 (dated by TCRdb to about 2020). Library method: the immunoSEQ multiplex PCR assay. As stored in TCRdb, this immuneACCESS dataset retains in-frame rearrangements with V and J assigned. A fraction of the clones does not appear; measured against another copy, unresolved V genes explain less than half of the discrepancy, and the remainder lacks a known reason. Across this sample there are approximately 200,000 clones, with 89% seen only once. The ten largest account for roughly 2.4% of the sample. Sequencing was done on a sample of PBMCs or T cells enriched from blood (not recorded which). The source of these receptors is a woman between 40 and 50 years old with acute COVID-19.

V gene TRBV6-5 combines with J gene TRBJ2-7; 13 positions agree with TRBD2. Germline trimming cut 4 bases from V and 6 bases from J; bases unmatched to any gene: 6. CDR3 length equals 15 residues. Germline V gives CDR1 MNHEY, CDR2 SVGAGI. The CDR3 nucleotides read TGTGCCAGCAGTTCGGGACTAGCGGGATTGGGCGAGCAGTACTTC. This gives the protein CASSSGLAGLGEQYF.

The V and J genes are TRBV4-2 and TRBJ2-4, with D possibly matching TRBD2 (6 bases). V was cut by 0 bases and J by 0 bases, with 21 bases left in between. Germline assignment: CDR1 LGHNA and CDR2 YNFKEQ. CDR3 length: 20 amino acids. For the CDR3, the DNA is TGTGCCAGCAGCCAAGAGGGAATGGGGAGGCCAGTGTTAGCCAAAAACATTCAGTACTTC. Translation gives CASSQEGMGRPVLAKNIQYF.

This sequence joins TRBV7-2 and TRBJ1-5; maybe TRBD1 (5 bases). The CDR3 loop spans 14 amino acids. Trimming pared 5 bases from V and 0 bases from J, leaving 8 bases between. Germline V lookup: CDR1 SGHTA, CDR2 FQGNSA. CDR3 in DNA: TGTGCCAGCAGCAAGACAGATAGCAATCAGCCCCAGCATTTT. It codes for CASSKTDSNQPQHF. Supplemented by reference TRBV7-2 and TRBJ1-5, the full variable domain reads GAGVSQSPSNKVTEKGKDVELRCDPISGHTALYWYRQSLGQGLEFLIYFQGNSAPDKSGLPSDRFSAERTGGSVSTLTIQRTQQEDSAVYLCASSKTDSNQPQHFGDGTRLSIL.

The V gene is TRBV28, the J gene TRBJ2-1; 10 bases line up with TRBD2. The CDR3 extends over 17 amino acids. Losses at the gene ends were 5 bases for V and 8 bases for J; bases not matched to a gene: 15. CDR1 is MDHEN, CDR2 SYDVKM, per germline. The CDR3 spells CASSPGLLAGVGDEQFF. The DNA for the CDR3 is TGTGCCAGCAGTCCAGGACTTCTAGCGGGAGTAGGGGATGAGCAGTTCTTC.

V usage is TRBV28 and J usage is TRBJ2-7; possible D gene TRBD2, 5 bases. V was trimmed by 6 bases and J by 2 bases, leaving 5 bases between them. This CDR3 has 11 amino acids. In germline, CDR1 is MDHEN, CDR2 SYDVKM. The CDR3 protein is CASREAYEQYF. The CDR3, as DNA: TGTGCCAGCAGGGAGGCCTACGAGCAGTACTTC.

The chain is built from TRBV2 and TRBJ2-7, with D maybe TRBD1 (6 bases). CDR1 is SNHLY and CDR2 is FYNNEI in the germline V gene. The CDR3 extends over 14 amino acids. V dropped 7 bases and J dropped 1 base, with 14 bases sitting between them. The CDR3 DNA sequence: TGTGCCAGCACAGACCAGGGGCCGTCCTACGAGCAGTACTTC. Protein sequence: CASTDQGPSYEQYF. Based on the CDR3 plus reference TRBV2 and TRBJ2-7, the full variable domain is EPEVTQTPSHQVTQMGQEVILRCVPISNHLYFYWYRQILGQKVEFLVSFYNNEISEKSEIFDDQFSVERPDGSNFTLKIRSTKLEDSAMYFCASTDQGPSYEQYFGPGTRLTVT.

The rearrangement links TRBV4-3 to TRBJ2-7; tentative D call: TRBD2 (5 bases). The CDR3 is 14 amino acids. CDR1 and CDR2 (germline): LGHNA, YSLEER. Trimming took off 1 base at V and 3 bases at J, with 10 bases between the two ends. The CDR3 here is CASSQGTRNYEQYF. The CDR3 DNA follows: TGCGCCAGCAGCCAAGGCACTAGAAACTACGAGCAGTACTTC.

This clone was seen just once. This chain connects TRBV20-1 to TRBJ1-1; no clear D. V was trimmed by 5 bases and J by 1 base, leaving 5 bases between them. Germline loops: CDR1 DFQATT, CDR2 SNEGSKA (reference sequence). The CDR3 extends over 11 amino acids. The CDR3 is CSAVRNTEAFF. As DNA, the CDR3 is TGCAGTGCTGTCAGGAACACTGAAGCTTTCTTT.

The gene calls are TRBV9 and TRBJ2-7; D is unresolved. This CDR3 is built from 16 residues. The germline V gene encodes CDR1 SGDLS and CDR2 YYNGEE. Between the trimmed V and J ends, which lost 1 base and 5 bases, there was a span of 19 bases. For the CDR3, the DNA is TGTGCCAGCAGCGTATCATCCGATACGGGTGTCCACGAGCAGTACTTC. Protein product: CASSVSSDTGVHEQYF. The full variable domain, in which reference TRBV9 and TRBJ2-7 provide the parts outside the CDR3, is DSGVTQTPKHLITATGQRVTLRCSPRSGDLSVYWYQQSLDQGLQFLIQYYNGEERAKGNILERFSAQQFPDLHSELNLSSLELGDSALYFCASSVSSDTGVHEQYFGPGTRLTVT.

This clone has only one observation. The chain is built from TRBV12-3 or TRBV12-4 and TRBJ1-2, with TRBD1 as a possible D gene (6 bases). The germline V and J ends were trimmed by 5 bases and 4 bases, with 11 bases remaining between them. The CDR3 has 13 amino acids. Written as DNA, the CDR3 is TGTGCCAGCAGTAAAGGGGGTCTCTATGGCTACACCTTC. Residues: CASSKGGLYGYTF.

The genes are TRBV6-5 and TRBJ2-1, with D possibly being TRBD2 (6 bases). V was shortened by 6 bases and J by 5 bases, with 17 bases between the two germline ends. The CDR3 loop spans 15 amino acids. The V gene's germline CDR1 is MNHEY and CDR2 SVGAGI. CDR3 sequence reads: CASSNRGGNHNEQFF. The CDR3 DNA reads TGTGCCAGCAGCAATCGGGGCGGGAACCACAATGAGCAGTTCTTC.

The chain uses TRBV4-1 and TRBJ1-1; TRBD1 is a possible D gene (5 bases). The V end lost 1 base, the J end lost 1 base, and 13 bases lay between the germline ends. This CDR3 contains 16 residues. Germline CDR1 and CDR2: MGHRA and YSYEKL. CDR3 sequence reads: CASSQGWIRGNTEAFF. In DNA, the CDR3 is TGCGCCAGCAGCCAAGGTTGGATAAGGGGGAACACTGAAGCTTTCTTT.

V usage is TRBV29-1 and J usage is TRBJ2-3; 10 nucleotides match TRBD2. The germline V gene encodes CDR1 SQVTM and CDR2 ANQGSEA. The CDR3 extends over 14 amino acids. Losses at the gene ends were 6 bases for V and 5 bases for J; bases not matched to a gene: 8. The CDR3, as DNA: TGCAGCGTGGTACTAGCGGGGAAGAGAGATACGCAGTATTTT. Its translation is CSVVLAGKRDTQYF.

The J gene is TRBJ2-1, the V gene TRBV5-6; a weak D match, TRBD2 (6 bases). Germline lookup yields CDR1 SGHDT and CDR2 YYEEEE. The CDR3 sequence is 16 residues long. The ends were cut back, 4 bases at V and 0 bases at J, with 14 bases in the middle. The CDR3 region is CASSLGLSSSYNEQFF. CDR3 bases: TGTGCCAGCAGCCTGGGACTCAGTAGCTCCTACAATGAGCAGTTCTTC.

With respect to this clone: At the DNA level, this CDR3 is encoded by other sequences in the same sample as well. The gene calls are TRBV30 and TRBJ1-6, with a tentative D call TRBD1 (6 bases). The CDR3 contains 15 residues. CDR1 is GTSNPN and CDR2 is SVGIG in the germline V gene (reference sequence). The ends were cut back, 1 base at V and 2 bases at J, with 9 bases in the middle. For the CDR3, the DNA is TGTGCCTGGAGTGGTAGGACAGCCTATAATTCACCCCTCCACTTT. The encoded protein is CAWSGRTAYNSPLHF.